The next 8 T cell receptor beta chains were all read from a single sample in a study of blood T cell repertoires in COVID-19. Produced via immunoSEQ multiplex PCR; TCRdb's table is partial and in-frame only. The sample contains 76,000 or so clones, around 88% of which appear only once. The specimen sequenced was peripheral blood. The receptor set was obtained from a young man with acute or convalescent COVID-19.

The genes are TRBV30 and TRBJ2-7; D call uncertain. CDR3 length: 13 amino acids. The germline gives CDR1 GTSNPN, CDR2 SVGIG (reference sequence). With 3 bases removed from V and 0 bases from J, the gap between germline ends came to 9 bases. This CDR3 reads CAWRYGGSYEQYF. In nucleotides, the CDR3 is TGTGCCTGGAGGTACGGTGGCTCCTACGAGCAGTACTTC.

The V and J genes are TRBV19 and TRBJ2-5, with 9 bases that match TRBD1. The germline CDR1 and CDR2 sequences are LNHDA and SQIVND (reference sequence). The CDR3 covers 16 residues. Losses at the gene ends were 4 bases for V and 0 bases for J; bases not matched to a gene: 6. Written as DNA, the CDR3 is TGTGCCAGTAGTAAGGGGGACAGGGTGTACCAAGAGACCCAGTACTTC. Protein product: CASSKGDRVYQETQYF.

By share, this clone ranks as medium-sized (0.01 to 0.1%). The chain links TRBV6-5 to TRBJ2-1; D is possibly TRBD2 (5 bases). V dropped 1 base and J dropped 6 bases, with 13 bases sitting between them. CDR1 MNHEY and CDR2 SVGAGI come from the germline V gene. The CDR3 has 15 residues. The CDR3 DNA reads as TGTGCCAGCAGTTACTATAGCGAAGACGGCAATGAGCAGTTCTTC. Its translation: CASSYYSEDGNEQFF.

This sequence joins TRBV6-4 and TRBJ2-1; TRBD2 aligns across 13 bases. The CDR3 covers 17 residues. Germline CDR1 and CDR2: MRHNA and SNTAGT. J was trimmed by 8 bases and V by 2 bases; bases with no gene match: 9. The CDR3 nucleotides are TGTGCCAGCAGTGACGCCCCGACTAGCGGGAGGTGTCATGAGCAGTTCTTC. Amino acid sequence: CASSDAPTSGRCHEQFF.

This chain connects TRBV29-1 to TRBJ1-1; D uncertain. Trimming left V 4 bases short and J 4 bases short, with 13 bases between. The length of the CDR3 is 13 residues. The germline V gene encodes CDR1 SQVTM and CDR2 ANQGSEA. This chain's CDR3 is CSVGLHRGTEAFF. The CDR3 bases are TGCAGCGTTGGACTTCATAGAGGCACTGAAGCTTTCTTT.

The V gene is TRBV11-2, the J gene TRBJ2-3; D possibly corresponds to TRBD2 (6 bases). The CDR3 covers 17 residues. In germline, CDR1 is SGHAT, CDR2 FQNNGV. Trimming pared 6 bases from V and 0 bases from J, leaving 19 bases between. This CDR3 reads CASSQPSVAASTDTQYF. The CDR3 nucleotides are TGTGCCAGCAGTCAACCCAGCGTAGCGGCTAGCACAGATACGCAGTATTTT.

This chain links TRBV27 with TRBJ1-1, with unresolved D. The CDR3 consists of 13 residues. CDR1 and CDR2 from the germline V gene are MNHEY and SMNVEV (reference sequence). V was pared by 3 bases and J by 1 base, with 6 bases between. This CDR3 reads CASSLAENTEAFF. DNA for the CDR3: TGTGCCAGCAGTTTGGCGGAGAACACTGAAGCTTTCTTT.

The rearrangement links TRBV28 to TRBJ2-5, with D perhaps TRBD2 (6 bases). Germline V gene sequence: CDR1 MDHEN, CDR2 SYDVKM. V was clipped by 3 bases and J by 2 bases, with 13 bases between them. The CDR3 is 15 residues long. CDR3 coding DNA: TGTGCCAGCAGTTTGTACGGCGGGGCGCAAGAGACCCAGTACTTC. Residues: CASSLYGGAQETQYF.